This passage covers 30 T cell receptor beta chains from one sample sequenced in a study of Graves' ophthalmopathy and Graves' hyperthyroidism. Using RNA transcripts, the TCR beta CDR3 regions were amplified. Scientists carried out first-round RT-PCR using HTBI primers and then a second-round multiplex PCR. TCRdb re-derived calls from the multiplex PCR reads in MiXCR, one entry per CDR3 protein. The table shows 170,000 or so distinct CDR3 sequences, with less than 45% occurring only once. The sequencing input was peripheral blood. The receptors come from a woman aged 40 to 50 with Graves' ophthalmopathy.

Ten or more counts support this clonotype. The rearrangement links TRBV11-2 to TRBJ2-7; TRBD2 matches at 7 bases. After removal of 0 bases from V and 2 bases from J, the junction contained 4 bases not matched to a gene. The CDR3 runs to 15 residues. CDR1 SGHAT and CDR2 FQNNGV come from the germline V gene. CDR3 sequence reads: CASSLDSGSPYEQYF. Here the CDR3 DNA reads TGTGCCAGCAGCTTAGATAGCGGGTCGCCCTACGAGCAGTACTTC.

Many counts were recorded for this clonotype. The rearrangement uses TRBV28 and TRBJ1-1, with 8 bases fitting TRBD1. Trimming took 6 bases from V and 5 from J; bases not matched to a gene: 5. Looked up from germline, CDR1 is MDHEN and CDR2 is SYDVKM. The CDR3 is 13 amino acids. CDR3 nucleotide sequence: TGTGCCAGCAGCCCAGGGGGCCGGACTGAAGCTTTCTTT. This encodes CASSPGGRTEAFF.

This clonotype was recorded many times. The V and J genes are TRBV30 and TRBJ1-1; D call uncertain. V shed 5 bases and J shed 3 bases, with 13 bases lying between them. The CDR3 is 13 residues long. Germline V gene sequence: CDR1 GTSNPN, CDR2 SVGIG (reference sequence). The CDR3: CAWDRTEDTEAFF. The CDR3 DNA follows: TGTGCCTGGGATCGGACGGAGGACACTGAAGCTTTCTTT. Based on the CDR3 plus reference TRBV30 and TRBJ1-1, the full variable domain is SQTIHQWPATLVQPVGSPLSLECTVEGTSNPNLYWYRQAAGRGLQLLFYSVGIGQISSEVPQNLSASRPQDRQFILSSKKLLLSDSGFYLCAWDRTEDTEAFFGQGTRLTVV.

This clonotype was recorded at least ten times. This chain links TRBV6-2 or TRBV6-3 with TRBJ2-7, with D perhaps TRBD1 (5 bases). Trimming removed 7 bases from V and 0 bases from J, with 16 bases in between. The CDR3 covers 15 residues. Germline V CDR1 and CDR2: MNHEY, SVGEGT. DNA for the CDR3: TGTGCCAGCACCCCAAGGAGCAGGGCCTCCTACGAGCAGTACTTC. This translates into CASTPRSRASYEQYF.

This clonotype occurred many times. This sequence joins TRBV7-6 and TRBJ1-1, with a weak D call TRBD1 (6 bases). Trimming left V 5 bases short and J 9 bases short, with 22 bases between. CDR1 and CDR2 from the germline V gene are SGHVS and FNYEAQ. The CDR3 consists of 15 residues. DNA for the CDR3: TGTGCCAGCAGCGGGAGGGGTGGACAGAATTTTAAAGCTTTCTTT. It is translated as CASSGRGGQNFKAFF. Together with reference TRBV7-6 and TRBJ1-1, the CDR3 gives the full variable domain: GAGVSQSPRYKVTKRGQDVALRCDPISGHVSLYWYRQALGQGPEFLTYFNYEAQQDKSGLPNDRFSAERPEGSISTLTIQRTEQRDSAMYRCASSGRGGQNFKAFFGQGTRLTVV.

The rearrangement joins TRBV7-2 to TRBJ2-5, with TRBD2 as a possible D gene (6 bases). The V gene's germline CDR1 is SGHTA and CDR2 FQGNSA. This CDR3 has 15 residues. V lost 3 bases to trimming and J lost 3 bases, with 14 bases between them. CDR3 protein: CASSFSGLAEETQYF. For the CDR3, the DNA is TGTGCCAGCAGCTTTTCGGGACTCGCGGAAGAGACCCAGTACTTC.

This chain links TRBV6-2 or TRBV6-3 with TRBJ2-2; 9 nucleotides align to TRBD2. The V gene's germline CDR1 is MNHEY and CDR2 SVGEGT. Germline trimming cut 6 bases from V and 4 bases from J; bases unmatched to any gene: 9. The CDR3 loop spans 16 amino acids. In DNA, the CDR3 is TGTGCCAGCAGCCTTGTAGCGGGAGTGCGCACCGGGGAGCTGTTTTTT. This translates into CASSLVAGVRTGELFF.

This chain joins TRBV2 and TRBJ2-5; 10 nucleotides agree with TRBD1. The CDR3 contains 15 residues. The germline CDR1 and CDR2 sequences are SNHLY and FYNNEI. Unmatched junction bases numbered 7, after V lost 4 bases and J lost 5 bases. CDR3 in amino acids: CASSGTGGLYETQYF. As DNA, the CDR3 is TGTGCCAGCAGTGGGACAGGGGGATTGTATGAGACCCAGTACTTC.

The chain links TRBV27 to TRBJ2-7; 11 positions match TRBD2. The V segment lost 4 bases and the J segment 1 base; nucleotides outside the gene matches: 3. Looked up from germline, CDR1 is MNHEY and CDR2 is SMNVEV (reference sequence). This CDR3 contains 15 residues. The CDR3 region is CASSSGLAASYEQYF. CDR3 nucleotides: TGTGCCAGCAGTTCGGGACTAGCGGCTTCCTACGAGCAGTACTTC.

By its share, this clonotype is medium-sized (0.01 to 0.1%). The chain recombines TRBV6-2 or TRBV6-3 with TRBJ1-1, with 7 bases identical to TRBD1. The CDR3 totals 13 residues. The germline V gene encodes CDR1 MNHEY and CDR2 SVGEGT. V shed 4 bases and J 5 bases; nucleotides not matched to a gene: 4. Here the CDR3 reads CASSFQGGTEAFF. DNA of the CDR3: TGTGCCAGCAGTTTTCAGGGGGGTACTGAAGCTTTCTTT.

This clonotype occurred once. The V gene is TRBV28, the J gene TRBJ1-1, with 7 bases identical to TRBD1. The germline gives CDR1 MDHEN, CDR2 SYDVKM. The V and J ends lost 3 bases and 7 bases, in that order; junction bases with no gene match: 11. CDR3 length: 15 amino acids. The DNA for the CDR3 is TGTGCCAGCAGTTTGCAGGGGGATTTGTCCTTTGAAGCTTTCTTT. Its translation is CASSLQGDLSFEAFF.

In its sample, this clonotype was seen many times. Being one base from a much bigger clone, this may be a read error. The V gene is TRBV5-1, the J gene TRBJ1-1, with 7 nucleotides matching TRBD1. CDR1 is SGHRS, CDR2 YFSETQ, per germline. The junction had 9 bases not matched to a gene; V was cut back by 0 bases and J by 7 bases. CDR3 length: 15 amino acids. CDR3 protein: CASSLGAGGPLEAFF. CDR3 DNA: TGCGCCAGCAGCTTGGGGGCAGGGGGTCCGCTTGAAGCTTTCTTT.

This clonotype was seen at least ten times. CDR3 DNA sequence: TGTGCCAGCAGCCTCGGAGGGAATGGCTATGGCTACACCTTC. Encoded protein: CASSLGGNGYGYTF. V is TRBV11-1 and J is TRBJ1-2; no definite D call. Germline V lookup: CDR1 SGHAT, CDR2 FQDESV (reference sequence). V gave up 5 bases and J gave up 4 bases, with 14 bases separating them. This CDR3 contains 14 residues. The complete variable domain, with remaining parts taken from reference TRBV11-1 and TRBJ1-2, reads EAEVAQSPRYKITEKSQAVAFWCDPISGHATLYWYRQILGQGPELLVQFQDESVVDDSQLPKDRFSAERLKGVDSTLKIQPAELGDSAMYLCASSLGGNGYGYTFGSGTRLTVV.

This clonotype was found many times. The chain has TRBV2 and TRBJ1-3; tentative D call: TRBD1 (5 bases). V lost 5 bases, J lost 4 bases, and 15 bases lay in between. CDR1 is SNHLY, CDR2 FYNNEI, per germline. There are 15 residues in the CDR3. The DNA of the CDR3 is TGTGCCAGCAGTCCCGTCAGGGTTTCCGGAAACACCATATATTTT. Translated: CASSPVRVSGNTIYF.

This clonotype was counted at least ten times. The junction and the germline gene differ at one end; a read error may be behind it. This rearrangement joins TRBV7-2 to TRBJ1-2; no clear D. Germline loops: CDR1 SGHTA, CDR2 FQGNSA. The CDR3 loop spans 12 amino acids. CDR3 nucleotides: TGTGCCAGCAGCCCAGGTCCCCGCCAGATTACTTTC. Translated, it gives CASSPGPRQITF.

The chain uses TRBV6-1 and TRBJ2-2, with 7 bases that match TRBD2. The CDR3 is 15 residues long. The V and J ends lost 5 bases and 5 bases, in that order; junction bases with no gene match: 8. Germline loops: CDR1 MNHNS, CDR2 SASEGT. Here the CDR3 DNA reads TGTGCCAGCAGTCCAGCTAATAGCGGGACCGGGGAGCTGTTTTTT. Amino acids: CASSPANSGTGELFF.

This clonotype was observed once. The CDR3 sequence is CSARDQREGLKETQYF. DNA for the CDR3: TGCAGTGCTAGAGATCAGCGGGAGGGCCTCAAAGAGACCCAGTACTTC. The genes are TRBV20-1 and TRBJ2-5, with 10 bases matching TRBD2. CDR1 is DFQATT, CDR2 SNEGSKA, per germline (reference sequence). The CDR3 runs 16 residues. Losses at the gene ends were 0 bases for V and 3 bases for J; bases not matched to a gene: 7.

The CDR3 nucleotides are TGTGCCAGCAGCGCCGGGACTAGCGGGAGGGCCCAAGGGGAGACCCAGTACTTC. This codes for CASSAGTSGRAQGETQYF. The V call is TRBV12-3 or TRBV12-4, the J call TRBJ2-5, with 16 bases that match TRBD2. Trimming took 6 bases from V and 5 from J; bases not matched to a gene: 12. The CDR3 is made up of 18 amino acids.

This clonotype was counted between two and nine times. The rearrangement links TRBV12-3 or TRBV12-4 to TRBJ1-1; D is perhaps TRBD1 (6 bases). The CDR3 has 17 residues. The V end was cut by 2 bases, the J end by 1 base, with 17 bases between. The CDR3 DNA follows: TGTGCCAGCAGTTTAAACGGGGACCTAGGGGGGAACACTGAAGCTTTCTTT. This gives the protein CASSLNGDLGGNTEAFF.

The gene calls are TRBV6-2 or TRBV6-3 and TRBJ2-7, with a weak D call TRBD2 (5 bases). With 10 bases removed from V and 0 bases from J, the gap between germline ends came to 13 bases. CDR3 length: 13 residues. The germline V gene has CDR1 MNHEY and CDR2 SVGEGT. The CDR3 DNA sequence: TGTGCCACCAGGTCTGGAGGCTCCTACGAGCAGTACTTC. It translates to CATRSGGSYEQYF.

This clonotype came up many times. The chain employs TRBV28 and TRBJ1-5; maybe TRBD1 (6 bases). Per germline, CDR1 MDHEN and CDR2 SYDVKM. The CDR3 runs to 16 residues. V gave up 3 bases and J gave up 2 bases, with 14 bases separating them. The CDR3 nucleotides are TGTGCCAGCAGTTTTGTTAGGGGGGGTCGCAATCAGCCCCAGCATTTT. Its protein product is CASSFVRGGRNQPQHF.

This clonotype has ten or more counts. The J gene is TRBJ1-1, the V gene TRBV7-2, with D hard to call. Germline V CDR1 and CDR2: SGHTA, FQGNSA. The CDR3 is 14 residues long. The V end was cut by 4 bases, the J end by 0 bases, with 9 bases between. The DNA for the CDR3 is TGTGCCAGCAGCTCGTCATTTGTGAACACTGAAGCTTTCTTT. It translates to CASSSSFVNTEAFF.

Many counts were recorded for this clonotype. The chain links TRBV6-5 to TRBJ1-3; unclear D gene. This CDR3 comprises 13 residues. Trimming stripped 2 bases from V and 4 bases from J, with 6 bases between. The germline V gene has CDR1 MNHEY and CDR2 SVGAGI. Here the CDR3 DNA reads TGTGCCAGCAGTTACCAGTCCGGAAACACCATATATTTT. This codes for CASSYQSGNTIYF.

This clonotype was counted at least ten times. Here the CDR3 DNA reads TGCGCCAGCAGCGGGACAGTGAGGAACGAGCAGTACTTC. It is translated as CASSGTVRNEQYF. The gene calls are TRBV5-1 and TRBJ2-7, with TRBD1 identical over 7 bases. V lost 4 bases to trimming and J lost 5 bases; unmatched junction nucleotides: 6. The CDR3 has 13 residues. The germline V gene encodes CDR1 SGHRS and CDR2 YFSETQ.

This clonotype was counted at least ten times. The J gene is TRBJ2-7, the V gene TRBV4-1; no reliable D call. This CDR3 has 14 residues. Trimming removed 1 base from V and 2 bases from J, with 9 bases in between. Germline CDR1 and CDR2: MGHRA and YSYEKL. The CDR3 DNA reads TGCGCCAGCAGCCAAGGCAAGGGTCCCTACGAGCAGTACTTC. Translation gives CASSQGKGPYEQYF.

The chain carries TRBV6-5 and TRBJ1-6, with a weak D call TRBD1 (6 bases). The germline V and J ends were trimmed by 4 bases and 7 bases, with 11 bases remaining between them. The CDR3 sequence is 14 residues long. Germline-derived CDR1 and CDR2 are MNHEY and SVGAGI. CDR3 coding DNA: TGTGCCAGCAGTTCCGGACAGAAAAATTCACCCCTCCACTTT. This translates into CASSSGQKNSPLHF.

In its sample, this clonotype was seen many times. The chain joins TRBV6-1 to TRBJ2-7; D is possibly TRBD2 (6 bases). Germline loops: CDR1 MNHNS, CDR2 SASEGT. V was pared by 6 bases and J by 1 base, with 13 bases between. The CDR3 consists of 14 residues. This CDR3 is CASSETSFSYEQYF. The CDR3 DNA is TGTGCCAGCAGCGAGACTAGTTTTTCCTACGAGCAGTACTTC.

This clonotype was found many times. The V call is TRBV5-1, the J call TRBJ1-1; the match to TRBD1 covers 10 bases. V lost 1 base, J lost 1 base, and 7 bases stayed unmatched. This CDR3 has 17 amino acids. Germline CDR1 reads SGHRS; CDR2 reads YFSETQ. The CDR3 sequence: CASSLYRTGGRNTEAFF. The CDR3 coding sequence is TGCGCCAGCAGCTTGTACAGGACAGGGGGGAGGAACACTGAAGCTTTCTTT.

The chain uses TRBV4-2 and TRBJ1-1; D remains unclear. CDR3 length: 14 residues. Germline loops: CDR1 LGHNA, CDR2 YNFKEQ. The V gene lost 0 bases and the J gene lost 4 bases, with 9 bases spanning the gap. The CDR3 is CASSQESRPTEAFF. CDR3 coding DNA: TGTGCCAGCAGCCAAGAATCTCGCCCCACTGAAGCTTTCTTT.

This clonotype was counted at least ten times. The chain is built from TRBV20-1 and TRBJ1-1, with D perhaps TRBD1 (5 bases). V was shortened by 5 bases and J by 2 bases, with 18 bases between the two germline ends. Germline-derived CDR1 and CDR2 are DFQATT and SNEGSKA (reference sequence). This CDR3 has 15 amino acids. The CDR3 here is CSAPPLQGLNTEAFF. For the CDR3, the DNA is TGCAGTGCTCCCCCCCTTCAGGGCCTAAACACTGAAGCTTTCTTT.